This is a list of T cell receptor beta chains from one sample in a study of T cell responses to AZD1222 COVID-19 vaccine. Clones were read by immunoSEQ multiplex PCR, and TCRdb kept only the in-frame ones, dropping some. The repertoire holds around 180,000 clones, with roughly 93% as singletons. The source was peripheral blood, collected on day 0 of AZD1222 vaccination. The receptors stem from an adult in good health. Each CDR3 is given with its conserved first and last residue. The D gene is left open where the match is weak. Clone size is given for some rows only: seen once, a few or many times, or a class if the clone is expanded.

J: TRBJ1-1
V: TRBV18
size: -
D: -
DNA: TGTGCCAGCTCACCAATTCCGGGGGACACTGAAGCTTTCTTT
CDR3: CASSPIPGDTEAFF

J: TRBJ2-7
V: TRBV19
size: -
D: -
DNA: TGTGCCAGTAGTGTACCCCCGGGGGAGCAGTACTTC
CDR3: CASSVPPGEQYF

J: TRBJ2-7
V: TRBV7-8
size: once
D: -
DNA: TGTGCCAGCAGCTTAGGAGTAAGCTACGAGCAGTACTTC
CDR3: CASSLGVSYEQYF

J: TRBJ1-1
V: TRBV4-1
size: -
D: TRBD1
DNA: TGCGCCAGCAGCCTAGCGGACAGGGCCCCTGAAGCTTTCTTT
CDR3: CASSLADRAPEAFF

J: TRBJ2-1
V: TRBV28
size: -
D: -
DNA: TGTGCCAGCGTTCCTAGCACTTTCTACAATGAGCAGTTCTTC
CDR3: CASVPSTFYNEQFF

J: TRBJ2-7
V: TRBV3-1/TRBV3-2
size: -
D: -
DNA: TGTGCCAGCAGCCGAAGACTGGCAGGGGAGGCGGGTGAGCAGTACTTC
CDR3: CASSRRLAGEAGEQYF

J: TRBJ2-1
V: TRBV6-5
size: -
D: -
DNA: TGTGCCAGCAGTTACGAGGGGGGGCTCAGGTACAATGAGCAGTTCTTC
CDR3: CASSYEGGLRYNEQFF

J: TRBJ2-2
V: TRBV9
size: -
D: TRBD2
DNA: TGTGCCAGCAGCATGGGACTAGCCACAAGGGGGAACACCGGGGAGCTGTTTTTT
CDR3: CASSMGLATRGNTGELFF

J: TRBJ2-1
V: TRBV10-3
size: -
D: TRBD2
DNA: TGTGCCAGCAGTTGGGGGGGTAGCGGGAGAGGTAATGAGCAGTTCTTC
CDR3: CASSWGGSGRGNEQFF

J: TRBJ1-6
V: TRBV19
size: -
D: -
DNA: TGTGCCAGTACCGACAGGAGAAATTCACCCCTCCACTTT
CDR3: CASTDRRNSPLHF

J: TRBJ2-7
V: TRBV20-1
size: -
D: -
DNA: TGCAGTGCTAGTTACGGCTCCTACGAGCAGTACTTC
CDR3: CSASYGSYEQYF

J: TRBJ2-1
V: TRBV19
size: once
D: -
DNA: TGTGCCAGTAGTATTAGAACTAGGGGTTACAATGAGCAGTTCTTC
CDR3: CASSIRTRGYNEQFF

J: TRBJ2-2
V: TRBV5-5
size: -
D: TRBD2
DNA: TGTGCCAGCAGCTTGGACTCAGCGGGAGCGACCGGGGAGCTGTTTTTT
CDR3: CASSLDSAGATGELFF

J: TRBJ2-4
V: TRBV6-2/TRBV6-3
size: -
D: -
DNA: TGTGCCAGCAGTTATTGGGGACTCCAAAACATTCAGTACTTC
CDR3: CASSYWGLQNIQYF

J: TRBJ2-7
V: TRBV29-1
size: -
D: TRBD2
DNA: TGCAGCGGGGGGGAGGGCGGCGAGCAGTACTTC
CDR3: CSGGEGGEQYF

J: TRBJ2-5
V: TRBV19
size: -
D: TRBD1
DNA: TGTGCCAGTAGTATAAGTACAGGGGGAGAGACCCAGTACTTC
CDR3: CASSISTGGETQYF

J: TRBJ2-7
V: TRBV12-2
size: -
D: -
DNA: TGTGCAAGTCGCTTAGCGCGCCTAGCGGAGGTCTGGGAGCAGTACTTC
CDR3: CASRLARLAEVWEQYF

J: TRBJ2-2
V: TRBV9
size: -
D: TRBD1
DNA: TGTGCCAGCAGCCCACGGACAGGGGCGAACACCGGGGAGCTGTTTTTT
CDR3: CASSPRTGANTGELFF

J: TRBJ2-1
V: TRBV27
size: -
D: TRBD2
DNA: TGTGCCAGCAGTTTATATGCTAGCGGGAGGGTAGGTGAGCAGTTCTTC
CDR3: CASSLYASGRVGEQFF

J: TRBJ2-7
V: TRBV11-2
size: -
D: -
DNA: TGTGCCAGCAGCTCCGGGACGCTCTCCTACGAGCAGTACTTC
CDR3: CASSSGTLSYEQYF

J: TRBJ1-3
V: TRBV15
size: -
D: TRBD1
DNA: TGTGCCACCAGCAGAGATCGACAGGGGGGAAACACCATATATTTT
CDR3: CATSRDRQGGNTIYF

J: TRBJ2-5
V: TRBV2
size: -
D: -
DNA: TGTGCCAGCAGTGAAACAGGGGAGGAAGGGGTTGTGAGGACCCAGTACTTC
CDR3: CASSETGEEGVVRTQYF

J: TRBJ2-1
V: TRBV9
size: once
D: -
DNA: TGTGCCAGCGGGACCGTTTTTGGGAATGAGCAGTTCTTC
CDR3: CASGTVFGNEQFF

J: TRBJ2-4
V: TRBV19
size: -
D: -
DNA: TGTGCCACTACAGGGGAGGAAAACATTCAGTACTTC
CDR3: CATTGEENIQYF

J: TRBJ2-1
V: TRBV7-9
size: -
D: -
DNA: TGTGCCAGCAGCTTAACTCCGACCGTGTGGGACAATGAGCAGTTCTTC
CDR3: CASSLTPTVWDNEQFF

J: TRBJ2-7
V: TRBV14
size: -
D: -
DNA: TGTGCCAGCAGCCGACACCGAGGGGCTAACTACGAGCAGTACTTC
CDR3: CASSRHRGANYEQYF

J: TRBJ2-1
V: TRBV28
size: -
D: -
DNA: TGTGCCAGCAGTATTAGGGTTAATGAGCAGTTCTTC
CDR3: CASSIRVNEQFF

J: TRBJ2-3
V: TRBV5-4
size: -
D: TRBD2
DNA: TGTGCCAGCAACCCGGCCGGGACTAGCGGGAGGGGGGATACGCAGTATTTT
CDR3: CASNPAGTSGRGDTQYF

J: TRBJ1-4
V: TRBV9
size: once
D: -
DNA: TGTGCCAGCAGCGTAAACAGTTTTAATGAAAAACTGTTTTTT
CDR3: CASSVNSFNEKLFF

J: TRBJ2-1
V: TRBV28
size: -
D: TRBD2
DNA: TGTGCCAGCAGTTTATCCGCCGGGACTAGCGCCTCCTACAATGAGCAGTTCTTC
CDR3: CASSLSAGTSASYNEQFF

J: TRBJ1-1
V: TRBV5-1
size: -
D: TRBD1
DNA: TGCGCCAGCAGCATAGCTAACAGGGGGAGAGATGAAGCTTTCTTT
CDR3: CASSIANRGRDEAFF

J: TRBJ2-5
V: TRBV25-1
size: -
D: -
DNA: TGTGCCAGCCTAATGGAGGCTGAGGAGACCCAGTACTTC
CDR3: CASLMEAEETQYF

J: TRBJ2-1
V: TRBV7-2
size: -
D: TRBD2
DNA: TGTGCCAGCAGCTTAACTGGACTAGCAGACGAGCAGTTCTTC
CDR3: CASSLTGLADEQFF

J: TRBJ1-2
V: TRBV7-2
size: -
D: -
DNA: TGTGCCAGCAGTCCCGACGGAGGTACTAACTATGGCTACACCTTC
CDR3: CASSPDGGTNYGYTF

J: TRBJ1-1
V: TRBV5-1
size: -
D: -
DNA: TGCGCCAGCAGCTTGGTTCCGGAACACACTGAAGCTTTCTTT
CDR3: CASSLVPEHTEAFF